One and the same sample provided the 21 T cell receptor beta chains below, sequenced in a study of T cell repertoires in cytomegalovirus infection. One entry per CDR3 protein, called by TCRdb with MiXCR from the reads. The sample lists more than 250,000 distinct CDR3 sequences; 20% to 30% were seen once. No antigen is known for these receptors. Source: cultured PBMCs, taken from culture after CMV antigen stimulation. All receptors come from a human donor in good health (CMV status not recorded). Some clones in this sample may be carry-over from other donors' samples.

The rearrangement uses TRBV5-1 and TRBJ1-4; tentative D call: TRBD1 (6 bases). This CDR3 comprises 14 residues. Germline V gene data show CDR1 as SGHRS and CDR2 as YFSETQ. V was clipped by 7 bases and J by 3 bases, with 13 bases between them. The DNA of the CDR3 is TGCGCCAGCCGTCCGGACAGAGCTAATGAAAAACTGTTTTTT. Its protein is CASRPDRANEKLFF.

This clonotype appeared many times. DNA of the CDR3: TGTGCCAGCAGCCCCGGCCGGGAGACCCAGTACTTC. It encodes CASSPGRETQYF. V gene TRBV7-2 combines with J gene TRBJ2-5; D is ambiguous. The CDR3 has 12 residues. V lost 5 bases to trimming and J lost 5 bases, with 9 bases between them. Per germline, CDR1 SGHTA and CDR2 FQGNSA.

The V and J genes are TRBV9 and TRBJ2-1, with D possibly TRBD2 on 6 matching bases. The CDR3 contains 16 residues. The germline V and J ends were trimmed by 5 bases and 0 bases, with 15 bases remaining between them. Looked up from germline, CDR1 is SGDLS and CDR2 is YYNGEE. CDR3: CASSAFQGGSYNEQFF. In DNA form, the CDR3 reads TGTGCCAGCAGTGCCTTTCAGGGAGGCTCCTACAATGAGCAGTTCTTC. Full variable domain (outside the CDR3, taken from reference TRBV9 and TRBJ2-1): DSGVTQTPKHLITATGQRVTLRCSPRSGDLSVYWYQQSLDQGLQFLIQYYNGEERAKGNILERFSAQQFPDLHSELNLSSLELGDSALYFCASSAFQGGSYNEQFFGPGTRLTVL.

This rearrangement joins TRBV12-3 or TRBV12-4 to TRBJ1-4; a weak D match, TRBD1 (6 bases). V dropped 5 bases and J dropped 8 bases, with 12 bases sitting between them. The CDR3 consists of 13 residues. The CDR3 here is CASSPGAGEKLFF. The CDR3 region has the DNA TGTGCCAGCAGTCCAGGGGCCGGGGAAAAACTGTTTTTT.

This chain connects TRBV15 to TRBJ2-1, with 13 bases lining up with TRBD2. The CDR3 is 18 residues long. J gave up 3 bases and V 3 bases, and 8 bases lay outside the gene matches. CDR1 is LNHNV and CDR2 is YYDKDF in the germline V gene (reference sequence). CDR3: CATSSGTSGIPNYNEQFF. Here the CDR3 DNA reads TGTGCCACCAGCAGTGGGACTAGCGGGATTCCAAACTACAATGAGCAGTTCTTC. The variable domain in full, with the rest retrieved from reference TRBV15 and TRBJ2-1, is DAMVIQNPRYQVTQFGKPVTLSCSQTLNHNVMYWYQQKSSQAPKLLFHYYDKDFNNEADTPDNFQSRRPNTSFCFLDIRSPGLGDTAMYLCATSSGTSGIPNYNEQFFGPGTRLTVL.

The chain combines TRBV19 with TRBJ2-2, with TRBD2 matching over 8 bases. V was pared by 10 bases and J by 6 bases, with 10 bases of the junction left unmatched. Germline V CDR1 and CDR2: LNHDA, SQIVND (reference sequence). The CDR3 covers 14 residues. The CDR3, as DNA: TGTGCCACCTTAGCGGGAAGGGAGGCCGGGGAGCTGTTTTTT. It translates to CATLAGREAGELFF.

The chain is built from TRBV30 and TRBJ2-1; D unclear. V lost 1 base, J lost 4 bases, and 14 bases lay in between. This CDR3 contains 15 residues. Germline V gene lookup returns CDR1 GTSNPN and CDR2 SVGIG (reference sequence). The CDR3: CAWSGASRRYNEQFF. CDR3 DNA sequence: TGTGCCTGGAGTGGAGCAAGCAGGAGATACAATGAGCAGTTCTTC. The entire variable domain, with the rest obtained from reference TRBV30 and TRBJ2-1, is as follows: SQTIHQWPATLVQPVGSPLSLECTVEGTSNPNLYWYRQAAGRGLQLLFYSVGIGQISSEVPQNLSASRPQDRQFILSSKKLLLSDSGFYLCAWSGASRRYNEQFFGPGTRLTVL.

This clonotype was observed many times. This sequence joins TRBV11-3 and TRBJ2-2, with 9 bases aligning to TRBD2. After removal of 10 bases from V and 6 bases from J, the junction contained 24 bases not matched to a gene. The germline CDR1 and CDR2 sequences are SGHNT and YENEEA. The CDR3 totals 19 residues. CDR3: CATDTDSRGSGRRSGELFF. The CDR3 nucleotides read TGTGCCACAGACACGGACAGTAGAGGTAGCGGGAGAAGGTCCGGGGAGCTGTTTTTT. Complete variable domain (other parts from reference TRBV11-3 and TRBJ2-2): EAGVVQSPRYKIIEKKQPVAFWCNPISGHNTLYWYLQNLGQGPELLIRYENEEAVDDSQLPKDRFSAERLKGVDSTLKIQPAELGDSAVYLCATDTDSRGSGRRSGELFFGEGSRLTVL.

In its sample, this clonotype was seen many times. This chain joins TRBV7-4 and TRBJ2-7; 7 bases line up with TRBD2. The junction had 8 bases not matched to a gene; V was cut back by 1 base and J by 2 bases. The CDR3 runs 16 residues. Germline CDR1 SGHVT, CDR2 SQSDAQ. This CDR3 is CASSLVSSGRPYEQYV. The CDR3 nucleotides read TGTGCCAGCAGCTTAGTCTCTAGCGGACGCCCCTACGAGCAGTACGTC.

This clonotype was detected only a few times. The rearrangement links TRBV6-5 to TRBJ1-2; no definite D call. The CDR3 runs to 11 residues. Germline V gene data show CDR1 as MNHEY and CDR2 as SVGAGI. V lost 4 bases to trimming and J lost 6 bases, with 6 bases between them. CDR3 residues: CASSSLDGYTF. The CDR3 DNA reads TGTGCCAGCAGTTCCCTGGATGGCTACACCTTC.

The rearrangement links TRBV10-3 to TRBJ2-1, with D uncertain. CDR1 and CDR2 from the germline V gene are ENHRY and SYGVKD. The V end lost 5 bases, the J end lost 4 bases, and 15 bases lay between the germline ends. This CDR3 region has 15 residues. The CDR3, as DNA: TGTGCCATCAGTCGAGACAATTCAGGTTACAATGAGCAGTTCTTC. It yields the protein CAISRDNSGYNEQFF.

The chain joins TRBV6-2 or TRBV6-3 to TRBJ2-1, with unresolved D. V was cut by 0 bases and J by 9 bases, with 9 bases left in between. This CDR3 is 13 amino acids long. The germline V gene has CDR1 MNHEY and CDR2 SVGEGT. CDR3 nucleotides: TGTGCCAGCAGTTACTCCCCAGGCGGTGAGCAGTTCTTC. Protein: CASSYSPGGEQFF.

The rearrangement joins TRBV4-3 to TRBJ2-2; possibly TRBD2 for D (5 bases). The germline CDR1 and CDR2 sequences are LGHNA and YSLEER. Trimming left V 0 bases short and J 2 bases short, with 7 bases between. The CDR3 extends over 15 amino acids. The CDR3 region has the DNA TGCGCCAGCAGCCAAGAACGGGGAAACACCGGGGAGCTGTTTTTT. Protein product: CASSQERGNTGELFF.

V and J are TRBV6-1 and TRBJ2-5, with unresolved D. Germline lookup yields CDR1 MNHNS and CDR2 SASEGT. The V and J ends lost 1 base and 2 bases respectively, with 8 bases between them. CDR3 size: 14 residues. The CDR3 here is CASSEEQYQETQYF. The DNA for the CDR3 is TGTGCCAGCAGTGAAGAACAGTATCAAGAGACCCAGTACTTC.

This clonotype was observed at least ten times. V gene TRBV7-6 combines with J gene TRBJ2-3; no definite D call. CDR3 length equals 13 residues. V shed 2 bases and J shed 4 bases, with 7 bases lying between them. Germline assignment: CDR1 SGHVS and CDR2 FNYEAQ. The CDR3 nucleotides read TGTGCCAGCAGCTTAAGTGTCGCAGATACGCAGTATTTT. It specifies CASSLSVADTQYF.

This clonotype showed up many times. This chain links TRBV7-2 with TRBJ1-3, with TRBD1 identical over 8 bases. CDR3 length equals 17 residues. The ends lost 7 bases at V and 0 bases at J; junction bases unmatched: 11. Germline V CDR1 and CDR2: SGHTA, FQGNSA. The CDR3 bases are TGTGCCAGCACCCCTGGGCCAGGGGGCGCCTCTGGAAACACCATATATTTT. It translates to CASTPGPGGASGNTIYF.

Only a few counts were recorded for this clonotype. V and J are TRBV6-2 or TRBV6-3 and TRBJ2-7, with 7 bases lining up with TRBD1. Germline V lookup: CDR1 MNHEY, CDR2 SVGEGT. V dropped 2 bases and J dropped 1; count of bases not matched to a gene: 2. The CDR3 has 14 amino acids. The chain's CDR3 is CASSYGQVSYEQYV. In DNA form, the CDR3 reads TGTGCCAGCAGTTACGGACAGGTGTCCTACGAGCAGTACGTC.

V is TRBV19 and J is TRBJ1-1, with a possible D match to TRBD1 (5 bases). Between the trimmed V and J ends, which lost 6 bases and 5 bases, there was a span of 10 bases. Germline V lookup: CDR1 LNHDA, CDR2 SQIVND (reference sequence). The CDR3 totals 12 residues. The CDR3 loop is CASSTRQTEAFF. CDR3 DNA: TGTGCCAGTAGCACCAGACAGACTGAAGCTTTCTTT. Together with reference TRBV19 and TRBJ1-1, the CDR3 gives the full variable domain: DGGITQSPKYLFRKEGQNVTLSCEQNLNHDAMYWYRQDPGQGLRLIYYSQIVNDFQKGDIAEGYSVSREKKESFPLTVTSAQKNPTAFYLCASSTRQTEAFFGQGTRLTVV.

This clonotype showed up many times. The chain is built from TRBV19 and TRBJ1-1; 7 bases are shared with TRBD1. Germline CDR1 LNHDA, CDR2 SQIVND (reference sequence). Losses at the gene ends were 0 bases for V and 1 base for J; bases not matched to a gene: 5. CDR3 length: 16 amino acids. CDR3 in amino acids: CASSIDRTGRNTEAFF. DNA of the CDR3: TGTGCCAGTAGTATAGATCGGACAGGCCGGAACACTGAAGCTTTCTTT.

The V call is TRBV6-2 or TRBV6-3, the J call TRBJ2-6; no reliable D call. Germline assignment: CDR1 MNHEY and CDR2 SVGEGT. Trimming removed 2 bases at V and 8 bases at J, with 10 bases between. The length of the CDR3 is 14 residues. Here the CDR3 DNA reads TGTGCCAGCAGTTACGGGGTCGGAACCAACGTCCTGACTTTC. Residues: CASSYGVGTNVLTF.

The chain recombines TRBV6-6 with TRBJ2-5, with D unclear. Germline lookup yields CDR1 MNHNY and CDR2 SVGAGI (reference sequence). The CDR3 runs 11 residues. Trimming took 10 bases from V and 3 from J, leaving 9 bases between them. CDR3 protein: CATREEETQYF. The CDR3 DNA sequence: TGTGCCACCAGAGAGGAAGAGACCCAGTACTTC.